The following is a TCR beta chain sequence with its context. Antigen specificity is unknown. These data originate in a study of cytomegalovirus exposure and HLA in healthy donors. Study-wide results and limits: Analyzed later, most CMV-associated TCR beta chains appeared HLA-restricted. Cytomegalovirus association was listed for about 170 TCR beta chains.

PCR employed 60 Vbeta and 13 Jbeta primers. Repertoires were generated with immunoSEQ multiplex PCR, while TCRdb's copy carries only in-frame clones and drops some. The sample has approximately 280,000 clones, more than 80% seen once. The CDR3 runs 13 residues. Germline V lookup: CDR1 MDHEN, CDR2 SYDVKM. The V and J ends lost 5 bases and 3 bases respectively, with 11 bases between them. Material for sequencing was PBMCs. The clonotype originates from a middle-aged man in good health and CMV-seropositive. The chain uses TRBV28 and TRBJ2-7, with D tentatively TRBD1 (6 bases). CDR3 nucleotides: TGTGCCAGCAGTCCCAGGGGAGTCTACGAGCAGTACTTC. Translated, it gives CASSPRGVYEQYF.